Below are 27 T cell receptor beta chains sequenced from a single sample in a study of radiotherapy plus CTLA-4 blockade in lung cancer. Data came from immunoSEQ multiplex PCR; TCRdb stores just in-frame clones and leaves some out. The table includes 40,000 or so clones, 50% to 70% detected once. The sequences come from peripheral blood, collected from a patient treated with radiotherapy plus ipilimumab. These receptors were collected from a human donor with non-small cell lung cancer who had a partial response to radiotherapy plus ipilimumab.

The genes are TRBV2 and TRBJ2-5, with 7 bases matching TRBD2. The J segment lost 2 bases and the V segment lost 8 bases, leaving 2 bases of the junction unmatched. CDR3 length equals 12 residues. Germline loops: CDR1 SNHLY, CDR2 FYNNEI. In DNA, the CDR3 is TGTGCCAGCTGGGGGGGGCAAGAGACCCAGTACTTC. It yields the protein CASWGGQETQYF.

In DNA, the CDR3 is TGTGCCAGTGAAGGGGCATCCGGACAGCCCCAGCATTTT. It translates to CASEGASGQPQHF. The chain uses TRBV2 and TRBJ1-5, with D tentatively TRBD1 (5 bases). V dropped 9 bases and J dropped 7 bases, with 16 bases sitting between them. There are 13 residues in the CDR3. The germline V gene has CDR1 SNHLY and CDR2 FYNNEI.

The chain carries TRBV6-5 and TRBJ1-2, with a tentative D call TRBD1 (5 bases). This CDR3 region has 13 residues. Trimming removed 4 bases at V and 8 bases at J, with 14 bases between. Germline CDR1 MNHEY, CDR2 SVGAGI. The CDR3 DNA is TGTGCCAGCAGTTCCTTCCGGGGGGACGGCTACACCTTC. Translating it yields CASSSFRGDGYTF.

The V and J genes are TRBV7-2 and TRBJ1-2; weak D call: TRBD1 (5 bases). The V gene lost 4 bases and the J gene lost 3 bases, with 9 bases spanning the gap. The CDR3 extends over 13 amino acids. CDR1 is SGHTA, CDR2 FQGNSA, per germline. The CDR3 sequence is CASSSPGDYGYTF. CDR3 coding DNA: TGTGCCAGCAGCTCCCCGGGGGACTATGGCTACACCTTC.

The chain recombines TRBV12-1 with TRBJ2-7; the table's D call of TRBD2 was not tested on the DNA. TRBV12-1 is a documented pseudogene. This CDR3 has 17 residues. CDR3 amino acids: CASSSGPAGAESYEQYF. The CDR3 DNA reads TGTGCCAGCAGCTCTGGACCAGCGGGAGCGGAGTCCTACGAGCAGTACTTC.

CDR3 loop: CASSRQGDQPQHF. The DNA for the CDR3 is TGTGCCAGCAGTCGACAGGGAGATCAGCCCCAGCATTTT. This rearrangement joins TRBV6-5 to TRBJ1-5, with 7 bases that match TRBD1. V was clipped by 5 bases and J by 5 bases; unmatched bases: 3. Germline loops: CDR1 MNHEY, CDR2 SVGAGI. The CDR3 consists of 13 residues.

The gene calls are TRBV7-2 and TRBJ1-3; D not resolved. The ends were cut back, 2 bases at V and 1 base at J, with 9 bases in the middle. The CDR3 consists of 15 residues. CDR1 SGHTA and CDR2 FQGNSA come from the germline V gene. The CDR3, as DNA: TGTGCCAGCAGCTTACTTGGCCAGTCTGGAAACACCATATATTTT. Translated: CASSLLGQSGNTIYF.

In nucleotides, the CDR3 is TGTGCCAGCAGCCGACAGGTTCTTAACGACTACGAGCAGTACTTC. Translation gives CASSRQVLNDYEQYF. The chain combines TRBV2 with TRBJ2-7; D may be TRBD1 (6 bases). The CDR3 has 15 residues. V lost 6 bases and J lost 3, with 18 bases in between. CDR1 SNHLY and CDR2 FYNNEI come from the germline V gene.

This clone appeared a few times. This chain links TRBV30 with TRBJ1-4, with 7 bases matching TRBD1. The germline CDR1 and CDR2 sequences are GTSNPN and SVGIG (reference sequence). The J segment lost 7 bases and the V segment lost 8 bases, leaving 13 bases of the junction unmatched. This CDR3 is 14 amino acids long. The CDR3 loop is CAGTRTGGGEKLFF. For the CDR3, the DNA is TGTGCCGGAACTCGGACAGGCGGAGGTGAAAAACTGTTTTTT.

This chain uses TRBV29-1 with TRBJ2-1; 10 bases line up with TRBD2. V was pared by 6 bases and J by 8 bases, with 10 bases of the junction left unmatched. The V gene's germline CDR1 is SQVTM and CDR2 ANQGSEA. This CDR3 has 14 residues. CDR3 loop: CSVRMGLANDEQFF. CDR3 bases: TGCAGCGTGCGTATGGGACTAGCGAACGATGAGCAGTTCTTC.

V is TRBV6-5 and J is TRBJ1-1; 11 bases match TRBD1. Germline V gene sequence: CDR1 MNHEY, CDR2 SVGAGI. The V gene end was trimmed by 2 bases and the J gene end by 4 bases; junction bases not matched to a gene: 3. This CDR3 region has 15 residues. The CDR3 region has the DNA TGTGCCAGCAGTTACGCCGGGACAGGGGGCACTGAAGCTTTCTTT. Translated: CASSYAGTGGTEAFF.

A few counts support this clone. The genes are TRBV11-3 and TRBJ1-1, with TRBD1 matching 7 bases. The CDR3 extends over 16 amino acids. Germline CDR1 and CDR2: SGHNT and YENEEA. V lost 5 bases and J lost 4; bases outside the gene matches: 13. CDR3 sequence: CASSERGPEEGTEAFF. CDR3 nucleotides: TGTGCCAGCAGCGAAAGGGGGCCGGAGGAGGGCACTGAAGCTTTCTTT.

To note about this clone: The sample has other DNA sequences that encode this CDR3 too. V gene TRBV5-1 combines with J gene TRBJ1-2; 11 nucleotides match TRBD1. CDR3 length equals 14 residues. The V segment lost 0 bases and the J segment 7 bases; nucleotides outside the gene matches: 2. Germline assignment: CDR1 SGHRS and CDR2 YFSETQ. In nucleotides, the CDR3 is TGCGCCAGCAGCTTGGCGGGGACAGGGGGTGGCTACACCTTC. As protein: CASSLAGTGGGYTF.

V is TRBV5-1 and J is TRBJ2-1, with TRBD2 matching over 7 bases. The CDR3 runs 13 residues. The germline V gene has CDR1 SGHRS and CDR2 YFSETQ. Trimming at V came to 4 bases and at J to 13 bases, leaving 11 bases not matched to a gene. CDR3 sequence (DNA): TGCGCCAGCAGCCCTGGGGACTACTCTAATCAGTTCTTC. Protein sequence: CASSPGDYSNQFF.

This clone was seen a single time. This chain connects TRBV7-3 to TRBJ1-1; no reliable D call. The CDR3 contains 14 residues. Germline V gives CDR1 SGHTA, CDR2 FQGTGA. Between the trimmed V and J ends, which lost 5 bases and 1 base, there was a span of 11 bases. The CDR3 region is CASSPGKQNTEAFF. The DNA of the CDR3 is TGTGCCAGCAGCCCCGGGAAACAGAACACTGAAGCTTTCTTT.

A few counts support this clone. The chain couples TRBV19 to TRBJ1-4, with D possibly TRBD1 on 6 matching bases. V dropped 6 bases and J dropped 6 bases, with 14 bases sitting between them. The CDR3 sequence is 14 residues long. Germline V gene data show CDR1 as LNHDA and CDR2 as SQIVND (reference sequence). CDR3 DNA: TGTGCCAGTAGGAGACAGGTACTAGATGAAAAACTGTTTTTT. Protein sequence: CASRRQVLDEKLFF.

The V gene is TRBV6-5, the J gene TRBJ2-7; 8 positions agree with TRBD2. The CDR3 sequence is 14 residues long. Per the germline V gene, CDR1 is MNHEY and CDR2 is SVGAGI. The J segment lost 2 bases and the V segment lost 6 bases, leaving 6 bases of the junction unmatched. CDR3 nucleotide sequence: TGTGCCAGCAGATTGACTAGCGAGACCTACGAGCAGTACTTC. Its protein product is CASRLTSETYEQYF.

This chain joins TRBV2 and TRBJ1-6, with TRBD1 matching over 8 bases. The CDR3 length is 15 residues. The V and J ends lost 4 bases and 10 bases, in that order; junction bases with no gene match: 9. The germline CDR1 and CDR2 sequences are SNHLY and FYNNEI. CDR3 in amino acids: CASSVTGDRGSPLHF. In DNA form, the CDR3 reads TGTGCCAGCAGTGTGACAGGGGATCGAGGATCACCCCTCCACTTT.

The chain has TRBV5-5 and TRBJ1-5; D possibly corresponds to TRBD1 (6 bases). The germline CDR1 and CDR2 sequences are SGHKS and YYEKEE (reference sequence). The CDR3 covers 14 residues. V lost 0 bases to trimming and J lost 8 bases, with 12 bases between them. CDR3 DNA sequence: TGTGCCAGCAGCTTGGACAGGGCGACGGAGCCCCAGCATTTT. This translates into CASSLDRATEPQHF.

This sequence joins TRBV19 and TRBJ1-3; the match to TRBD1 covers 9 bases. J lost 2 bases, V lost 2 bases, and 4 bases had no gene match. The CDR3 has 16 residues. The germline V gene has CDR1 LNHDA and CDR2 SQIVND (reference sequence). CDR3 loop: CASSISGQGPGNTIYF. CDR3 nucleotide sequence: TGTGCCAGTAGTATATCGGGACAGGGTCCTGGAAACACCATATATTTT.

The rearrangement links TRBV4-1 to TRBJ1-1, with D perhaps matching TRBD1 (5 bases). V dropped 8 bases and J dropped 4 bases, with 17 bases sitting between them. The CDR3 is 14 residues long. Looked up from germline, CDR1 is MGHRA and CDR2 is YSYEKL. Written as DNA, the CDR3 is TGCGCCAGCGGCGGACGGGGGGTCGGCACTGAAGCTTTCTTT. Protein product: CASGGRGVGTEAFF.

The chain couples TRBV6-1 to TRBJ2-3; possibly TRBD2 for D (5 bases). V gave up 8 bases and J gave up 2 bases, with 11 bases separating them. The CDR3 totals 13 residues. Per germline, CDR1 MNHNS and CDR2 SASEGT. The CDR3 spells CASGLAFTDTQYF. Written as DNA, the CDR3 is TGTGCCAGCGGGCTAGCTTTCACAGATACGCAGTATTTT.

The chain links TRBV2 to TRBJ2-5; D may be TRBD1 (5 bases). The CDR3 is 13 residues long. Germline values: CDR1 SNHLY, CDR2 FYNNEI. Trimming took off 4 bases at V and 5 bases at J, with 11 bases between the two ends. CDR3: CASSGGWSETQYF. CDR3 sequence (DNA): TGTGCCAGCAGTGGGGGCTGGTCGGAGACCCAGTACTTC. The full variable domain, completed using reference TRBV2 and TRBJ2-5, is EPEVTQTPSHQVTQMGQEVILRCVPISNHLYFYWYRQILGQKVEFLVSFYNNEISEKSEIFDDQFSVERPDGSNFTLKIRSTKLEDSAMYFCASSGGWSETQYFGPGTRLLVL.

V is TRBV7-3 and J is TRBJ2-5; 9 bases line up with TRBD1. V trimming: 5 bases; J trimming: 0 bases; junction bases outside the gene matches: 4. There are 15 residues in the CDR3. CDR1 is SGHTA, CDR2 FQGTGA, per germline. The CDR3: CASSTGQGYQETQYF. The CDR3 DNA sequence: TGTGCCAGCAGCACGGGACAGGGTTACCAAGAGACCCAGTACTTC.

The table lists this clone with a few counts. The genes are TRBV28 and TRBJ1-1, with D uncertain. V lost 3 bases to trimming and J lost 4 bases, with 9 bases between them. The germline V gene has CDR1 MDHEN and CDR2 SYDVKM. This CDR3 comprises 13 residues. In nucleotides, the CDR3 is TGTGCCAGCAGTTTTTACCCGAGCACTGAAGCTTTCTTT. It yields the protein CASSFYPSTEAFF.

The chain uses TRBV7-2 and TRBJ2-1, with 9 bases matching TRBD2. V gave up 7 bases and J gave up 8 bases; unmatched junction bases: 12. CDR3 length equals 15 residues. The germline V gene has CDR1 SGHTA and CDR2 FQGNSA. The CDR3 bases are TGTGCCAGCACCTTCGGCGGGGGGGCGGAAGATGAGCAGTTCTTC. Translation: CASTFGGGAEDEQFF.

The chain couples TRBV5-4 to TRBJ1-5; 9 nucleotides align to TRBD1. The germline gives CDR1 SGHNT, CDR2 YYREEE (reference sequence). Trimming at V came to 2 bases and at J to 7 bases, leaving 16 bases not matched to a gene. This CDR3 has 18 residues. The CDR3 here is CASSFGNKRQGGLQPQHF. The CDR3, as DNA: TGTGCCAGCAGCTTTGGAAACAAAAGACAGGGGGGCCTCCAGCCCCAGCATTTT.